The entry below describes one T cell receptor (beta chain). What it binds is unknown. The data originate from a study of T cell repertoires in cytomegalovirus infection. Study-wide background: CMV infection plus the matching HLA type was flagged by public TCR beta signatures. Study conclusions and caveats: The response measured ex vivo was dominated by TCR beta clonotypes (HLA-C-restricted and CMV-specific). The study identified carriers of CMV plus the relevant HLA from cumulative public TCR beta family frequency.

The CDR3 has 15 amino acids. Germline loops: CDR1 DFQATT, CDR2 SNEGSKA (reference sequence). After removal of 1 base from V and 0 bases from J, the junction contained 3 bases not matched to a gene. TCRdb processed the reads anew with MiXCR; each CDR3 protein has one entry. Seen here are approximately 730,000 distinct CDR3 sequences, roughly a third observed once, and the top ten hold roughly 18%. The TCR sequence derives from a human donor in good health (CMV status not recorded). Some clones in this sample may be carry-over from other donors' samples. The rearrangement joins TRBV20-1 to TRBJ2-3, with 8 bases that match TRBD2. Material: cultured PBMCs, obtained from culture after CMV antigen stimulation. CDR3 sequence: CSARGKRESTDTQYF. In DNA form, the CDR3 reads TGCAGTGCTAGAGGGAAGCGGGAGAGCACAGATACGCAGTATTTT.